These T cell receptor beta chains were read from a single sample in a study of beta chain features in type 1 diabetes. Generated by immunoSEQ multiplex PCR, the TCRdb table keeps only in-frame clones and is missing some. Of around 300,000 clones detected, approximately 8.1% appear once; the ten largest clones hold approximately 0.93%. The sequencing input was central memory CD4+ T cells from blood. These receptors were obtained from a young woman in good health. Both conserved end residues are part of each CDR3. A D gene is named only where the DNA matches it firmly. Size tells how often a clone was seen (once, few, many) or the class of an expanded clone, and some rows leave it out.

V gene	clone size	D gene	CDR3 length	J gene	CDR3 DNA	CDR3 protein
TRBV27	many	TRBD2	15	TRBJ2-3	TGTGCCAGCAGGGGAACTAGCGGGAAACCAGATACGCAGTATTTT	CASRGTSGKPDTQYF
TRBV6-5	NA	NA	11	TRBJ1-6	TGTGCCAGCAGTGTAAGTCAGGCCCTCCACTTT	CASSVSQALHF
TRBV5-1	NA	NA	15	TRBJ2-3	TGCGCCAGCAGCTCCCGCCCGGAGGGCACAGATACGCAGTATTTT	CASSSRPEGTDTQYF
TRBV5-6	few	TRBD1	16	TRBJ2-4	TGTGCCAGCAGCCTAAACCACGGGACAGGGAAAAACATTCAGTACTTC	CASSLNHGTGKNIQYF
TRBV5-4	few	NA	14	TRBJ2-7	TGTGCCAGCAGCTTAAAGGGTACAGGTTACGAGCAGTACTTC	CASSLKGTGYEQYF
TRBV7-9	few	TRBD1	14	TRBJ1-4	TGTGCCAGCAGCATGGGACAGGGGTATGAAAAACTGTTTTTT	CASSMGQGYEKLFF
TRBV7-2	NA	NA	16	TRBJ1-6	TGTGCCAGCAGTCCAGGGCCGAGCTCCTATAATTCACCCCTCCACTTT	CASSPGPSSYNSPLHF
TRBV12-5	few	NA	13	TRBJ1-1	TGTGCTAGTGGTAGGGGCGGAAGGACTGAAGCTTTCTTT	CASGRGGRTEAFF
TRBV2	few	NA	16	TRBJ2-2	TGTGCCAGCAGGCCAAGGACAGGGAGGGAAACCGGGGAGCTGTTTTTT	CASRPRTGRETGELFF
TRBV10-3	few	NA	15	TRBJ1-5	TGTGCCATCTCTCACTCAACAGGGTCGGATCAGCCCCAGCATTTT	CAISHSTGSDQPQHF
TRBV12-5	few	TRBD1	14	TRBJ2-1	TGTGCTAGTGGACTGGGACAGGGGATGGATGAGCAGTTCTTC	CASGLGQGMDEQFF
TRBV7-2	many	TRBD2	16	TRBJ2-1	TGTGCCAGCAGCTCTACCTCCTTTAGCGGGAACTATGAGCAGTTCTTC	CASSSTSFSGNYEQFF
TRBV4-3	NA	TRBD1	19	TRBJ1-5	TGCGCCAGCAGCCACCCTTACGGGGGACAGGGAAAAAGCAATCAGCCCCAGCATTTT	CASSHPYGGQGKSNQPQHF
TRBV4-3	NA	NA	15	TRBJ2-1	TGCGCCAGCAGCCAAGGGGCAGGGTCCTACAATGAGCAGTTCTTC	CASSQGAGSYNEQFF
TRBV6-6	few	NA	14	TRBJ1-1	TGTGCCAGCAGTCCAGCCATCATATACACTGAAGCTTTCTTT	CASSPAIIYTEAFF
TRBV4-3	NA	TRBD2	13	TRBJ2-1	TGCGCCAGCTCCGGGACTAACGACAATGAGCAGTTCTTC	CASSGTNDNEQFF
TRBV20-1	NA	NA	11	TRBJ2-5	TGCGGTTCAGGGCCGGGAGAGACCCAGTACTTC	CGSGPGETQYF
TRBV9	many	TRBD2	16	TRBJ2-5	TGTGCCAGCAGTGAAGTGTTGACTAGCGGGGTGGAGACCCAGTACTTC	CASSEVLTSGVETQYF